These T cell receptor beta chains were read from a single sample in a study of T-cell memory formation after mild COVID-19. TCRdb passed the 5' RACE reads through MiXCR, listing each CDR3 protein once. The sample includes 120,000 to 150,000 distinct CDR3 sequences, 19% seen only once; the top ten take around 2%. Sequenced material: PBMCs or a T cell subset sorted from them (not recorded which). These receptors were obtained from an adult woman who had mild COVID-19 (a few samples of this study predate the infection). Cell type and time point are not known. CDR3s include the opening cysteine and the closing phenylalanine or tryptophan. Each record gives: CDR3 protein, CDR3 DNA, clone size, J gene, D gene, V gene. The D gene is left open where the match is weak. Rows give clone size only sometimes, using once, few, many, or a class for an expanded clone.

CDR3aa: CASSRSGSGNEQFF
CDR3nt: TGTGCCAGCAGTCGGAGCGGGAGCGGTAATGAGCAGTTCTTC
abundance: NA
j_gene: TRBJ2-1
d_gene: TRBD2
v_gene: TRBV6-2/TRBV6-3

CDR3aa: CASSTRPPDSGANVLTF
CDR3nt: TGTGCCAGCAGCACAAGGCCTCCCGACTCTGGGGCCAACGTCCTGACTTTC
abundance: NA
j_gene: TRBJ2-6
d_gene: NA
v_gene: TRBV12-3/TRBV12-4

CDR3aa: CASTWGTGVDSPLHF
CDR3nt: TGTGCCAGCACCTGGGGAACAGGGGTGGATTCACCCCTCCACTTT
abundance: NA
j_gene: TRBJ1-6
d_gene: TRBD1
v_gene: TRBV25-1

CDR3aa: CASRLTASAYNEQFF
CDR3nt: TGTGCAAGTCGCTTGACAGCTTCTGCCTACAATGAGCAGTTCTTC
abundance: NA
j_gene: TRBJ2-1
d_gene: NA
v_gene: TRBV12-2

CDR3aa: CASSSTGTRRTEAFF
CDR3nt: TGTGCCAGCAGCTCGACAGGAACCAGGCGCACTGAAGCTTTCTTT
abundance: once
j_gene: TRBJ1-1
d_gene: NA
v_gene: TRBV7-2

CDR3aa: CSVPIPSADPQETQYF
CDR3nt: TGCAGCGTTCCCATCCCCAGCGCAGACCCCCAAGAGACCCAGTACTTC
abundance: NA
j_gene: TRBJ2-5
d_gene: NA
v_gene: TRBV29-1

CDR3aa: CASSWTVGNTIYF
CDR3nt: TGTGCCAGCAGCTGGACTGTTGGAAACACCATATATTTT
abundance: NA
j_gene: TRBJ1-3
d_gene: NA
v_gene: TRBV7-2

CDR3aa: CASIRAMNTEAFF
CDR3nt: TGTGCCAGCATAAGAGCAATGAACACTGAAGCTTTCTTT
abundance: NA
j_gene: TRBJ1-1
d_gene: NA
v_gene: TRBV2

CDR3aa: CASSLGGGANVLTF
CDR3nt: TGTGCCAGCAGCTTAGGGGGTGGGGCCAACGTCCTGACTTTC
abundance: many
j_gene: TRBJ2-6
d_gene: NA
v_gene: TRBV7-6

CDR3aa: CASSLMRATYEQYF
CDR3nt: TGTGCCAGCAGCTTAATGCGGGCAACCTACGAGCAGTACTTC
abundance: few
j_gene: TRBJ2-7
d_gene: NA
v_gene: TRBV11-3

CDR3aa: CASSLGRTKNIQYF
CDR3nt: TGTGCCAGCAGTTTAGGGAGGACCAAAAACATTCAGTACTTC
abundance: few
j_gene: TRBJ2-4
d_gene: NA
v_gene: TRBV12-3/TRBV12-4

CDR3aa: CASSGDSDTQYF
CDR3nt: TGTGCCAGCAGTGGGGACAGCGATACGCAGTATTTT
abundance: few
j_gene: TRBJ2-3
d_gene: TRBD1
v_gene: TRBV2

CDR3aa: CASSRAGTGTGNEQFF
CDR3nt: TGCGCCAGCAGCCGAGCCGGGACTGGAACGGGCAATGAGCAGTTCTTC
abundance: few
j_gene: TRBJ2-1
d_gene: NA
v_gene: TRBV4-3

CDR3aa: CASSRVGTRTYEQYF
CDR3nt: TGTGCCAGCAGCCGAGTCGGGACTAGGACCTACGAGCAGTACTTC
abundance: NA
j_gene: TRBJ2-7
d_gene: NA
v_gene: TRBV21-1

CDR3aa: CAWSVGTMNTEAFF
CDR3nt: TGTGCCTGGAGTGTAGGGACTATGAACACTGAAGCTTTCTTT
abundance: NA
j_gene: TRBJ1-1
d_gene: NA
v_gene: TRBV30

CDR3aa: CASSLAVQGIHEQYF
CDR3nt: TGTGCCAGCAGTTTAGCCGTACAGGGGATCCACGAGCAGTACTTC
abundance: NA
j_gene: TRBJ2-7
d_gene: TRBD1
v_gene: TRBV12-3/TRBV12-4

CDR3aa: CASSLAGFTEAFF
CDR3nt: TGTGCCAGCAGCTTAGCGGGGTTCACTGAAGCTTTCTTT
abundance: few
j_gene: TRBJ1-1
d_gene: NA
v_gene: TRBV7-9

CDR3aa: CSVRGLREPSTDTQYF
CDR3nt: TGCAGCGTCCGGGGGCTCAGGGAGCCAAGCACAGATACGCAGTATTTT
abundance: NA
j_gene: TRBJ2-3
d_gene: NA
v_gene: TRBV29-1